This is a list of T cell receptor beta chains from one sample in a study of T cells in Graves' hyperthyroidism and ophthalmopathy. TCRdb analysed the multiplex PCR reads with MiXCR anew, one entry per CDR3 protein. Of over 450,000 distinct CDR3 sequences detected, approximately 15% appear once; the ten largest clones hold 15% to 20%. The source material was blood. These receptors were collected from a woman aged 18-30 years with Graves' hyperthyroidism. The CDR3 runs from the conserved cysteine through the conserved F or W. Expanded clones are given a class, and other clones once, few, many or no size at all.

V	size	J	CDR3
TRBV7-8	many	TRBJ2-3	CASSLAAGPDTQYF
TRBV18	many	TRBJ2-3	CASSPPGLAGGRNTQYF
TRBV11-2	many	TRBJ1-1	CASSPWTENTEAFF
TRBV3-1	many	TRBJ2-1	CASSQEGGPKYNEQFF
TRBV7-9	few	TRBJ2-2	CASSLAILAGGNTGELFF
TRBV6-1	many	TRBJ1-4	CASGGTGEAEKLFF
TRBV27	few	TRBJ1-4	CASSTKARQGRYEKLFF
TRBV6-1	many	TRBJ2-1	CASIASAGDEQFF
TRBV30	few	TRBJ1-2	CAWSVRVGGDGYTF
TRBV7-3	NA	TRBJ2-1	CASSRPGILAGKSLSYNEQFF
TRBV20-1	many	TRBJ2-3	CSAGQGPPSTDTQYF
TRBV6-1	NA	TRBJ2-3	CASGGLAVKDTQYF
TRBV5-8	many	TRBJ1-6	CASSLPSALHF